These 2 T cell receptor delta chains were all obtained from the same sample, sequenced in a study of γδ T cells in repeated Plasmodium falciparum infection. TCRdb called clones anew from the multiplex PCR reads with CATT. The data contain tens of thousands of delta-chain clones, approximately 1.7% of them singletons. Vgamma9/Vdelta2+ and Vdelta2-negative gammadelta T cells were flow-sorted from PBMC for bulk sequencing. Sequenced input: gamma-delta T cells from blood. Receptors originate from a pool of human donors (malaria-infected and uninfected, not separated).

Notes on this clone: The protein held in TCRdb is that of a much larger clone and does not match this DNA's translation at residue 16, likely because of a read error; the protein shown is translated from the DNA. The chain links TRDV1 to TRDJ1; weak D call: TRDD3 (6 bases). The CDR3 loop spans 17 amino acids. Per germline, CDR1 TSWWSYY and CDR2 QGS. The CDR3 loop is CALGETLPLYWENKLTF. The CDR3 nucleotides read TGTGCTCTTGGGGAAACTCTCCCATTGTACTGGGAGAATAAACTCACCTTT.

This clone was found many times. A far larger clone is a single base away, which makes a read error likely. Other DNA sequences in the sample encode the same CDR3. This sequence joins TRDV2 and TRDJ1; 9 nucleotides agree with TRDD3. The CDR3 runs 15 residues. Germline V gene data show CDR1 as GEAIGNYY and CDR2 as EKD. The CDR3 is CACDLLGDHTDKLIF. Written as DNA, the CDR3 is TGTGCCTGTGACTTACTGGGGGACCACACCGATAAGCTCATCTTT.